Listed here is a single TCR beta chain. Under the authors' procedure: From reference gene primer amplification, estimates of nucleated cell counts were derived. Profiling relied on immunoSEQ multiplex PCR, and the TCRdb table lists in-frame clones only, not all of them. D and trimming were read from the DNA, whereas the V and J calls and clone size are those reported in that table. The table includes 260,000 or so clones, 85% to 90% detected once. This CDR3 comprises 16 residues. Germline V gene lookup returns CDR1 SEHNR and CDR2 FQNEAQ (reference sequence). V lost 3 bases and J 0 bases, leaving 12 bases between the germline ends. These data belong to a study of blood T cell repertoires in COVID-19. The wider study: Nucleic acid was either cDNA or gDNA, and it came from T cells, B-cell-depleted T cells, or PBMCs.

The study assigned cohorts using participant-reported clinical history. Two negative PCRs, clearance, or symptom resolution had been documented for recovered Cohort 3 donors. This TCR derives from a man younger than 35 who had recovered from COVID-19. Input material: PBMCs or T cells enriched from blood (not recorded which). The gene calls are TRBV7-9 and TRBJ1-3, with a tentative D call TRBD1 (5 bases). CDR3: CASSFQGRVSGNTIYF. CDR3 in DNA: TGTGCCAGCAGCTTTCAGGGCAGAGTCTCTGGAAACACCATATATTTT.